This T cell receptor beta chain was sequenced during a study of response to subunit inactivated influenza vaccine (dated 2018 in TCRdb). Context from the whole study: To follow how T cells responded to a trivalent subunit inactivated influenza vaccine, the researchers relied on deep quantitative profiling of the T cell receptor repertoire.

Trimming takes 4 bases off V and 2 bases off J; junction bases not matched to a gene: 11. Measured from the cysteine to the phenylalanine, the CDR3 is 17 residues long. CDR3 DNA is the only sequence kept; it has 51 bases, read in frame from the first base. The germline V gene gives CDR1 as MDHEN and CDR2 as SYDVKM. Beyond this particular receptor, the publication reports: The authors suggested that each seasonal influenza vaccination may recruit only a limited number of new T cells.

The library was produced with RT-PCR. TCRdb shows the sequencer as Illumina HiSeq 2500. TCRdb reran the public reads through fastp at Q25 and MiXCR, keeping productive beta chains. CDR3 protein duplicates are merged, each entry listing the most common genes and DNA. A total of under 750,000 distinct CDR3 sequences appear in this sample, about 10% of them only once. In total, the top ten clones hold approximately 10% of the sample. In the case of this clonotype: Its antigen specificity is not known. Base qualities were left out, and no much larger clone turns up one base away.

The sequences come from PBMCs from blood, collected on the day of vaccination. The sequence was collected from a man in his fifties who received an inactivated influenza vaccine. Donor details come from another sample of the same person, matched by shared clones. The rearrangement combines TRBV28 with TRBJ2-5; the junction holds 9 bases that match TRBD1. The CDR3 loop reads CASSSFFGQGLQETQYF. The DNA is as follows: TGTGCCAGCAGTTCCTTCTTCGGACAGGGGCTACAAGAGACCCAGTACTTC.